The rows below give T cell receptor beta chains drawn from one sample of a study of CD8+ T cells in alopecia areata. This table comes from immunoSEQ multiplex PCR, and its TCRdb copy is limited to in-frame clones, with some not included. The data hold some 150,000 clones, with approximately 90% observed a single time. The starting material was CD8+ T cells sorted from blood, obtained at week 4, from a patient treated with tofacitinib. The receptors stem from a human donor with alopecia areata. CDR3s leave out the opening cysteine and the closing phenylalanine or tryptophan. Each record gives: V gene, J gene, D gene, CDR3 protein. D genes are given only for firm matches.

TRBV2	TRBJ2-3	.	ASKAGTVTDTQY
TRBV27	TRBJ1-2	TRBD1	ASSDRGDGYT
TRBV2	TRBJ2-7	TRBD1	ASTDREGYEQY
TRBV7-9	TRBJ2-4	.	ASSLAGLDQNIQY
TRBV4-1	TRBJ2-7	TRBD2	ASSQEAGTSREQY
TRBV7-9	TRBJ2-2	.	ASSLPTGELF
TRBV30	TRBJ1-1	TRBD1	AWRQGYTEAF
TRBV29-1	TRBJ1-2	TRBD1	SATTGENYGYT
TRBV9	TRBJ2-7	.	ASSVDSFTYEQY
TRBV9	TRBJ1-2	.	ASSVVGRGYT
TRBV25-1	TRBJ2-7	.	ASSDLNDYEQY
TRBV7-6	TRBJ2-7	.	ASSLANNPAYEQY
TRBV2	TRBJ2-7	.	ASSRNPLNEQY
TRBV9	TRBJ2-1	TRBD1	ASSVSGTGSYNEQF
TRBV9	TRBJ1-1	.	ASSGARGITEAF